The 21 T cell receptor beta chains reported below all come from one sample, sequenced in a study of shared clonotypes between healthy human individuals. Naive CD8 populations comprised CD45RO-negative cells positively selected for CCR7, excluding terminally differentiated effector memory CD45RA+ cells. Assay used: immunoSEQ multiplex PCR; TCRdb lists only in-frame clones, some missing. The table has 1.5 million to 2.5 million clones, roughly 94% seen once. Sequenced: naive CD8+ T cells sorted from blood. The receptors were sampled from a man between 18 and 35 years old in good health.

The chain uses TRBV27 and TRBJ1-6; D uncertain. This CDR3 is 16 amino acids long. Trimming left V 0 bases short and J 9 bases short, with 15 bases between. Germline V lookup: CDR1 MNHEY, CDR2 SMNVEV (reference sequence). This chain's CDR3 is CASSLSSGSPLSPLHF. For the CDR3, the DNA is TGTGCCAGCAGTTTATCGTCGGGCAGTCCCCTTTCACCCCTCCACTTT.

In DNA form, the CDR3 reads TGTGCCAGCAGTGCTCGGACAGATTATTATGGCTACACCTTC. Translation gives CASSARTDYYGYTF. The V call is TRBV6-1, the J call TRBJ1-2; perhaps TRBD1 as D (6 bases). Trimming removed 4 bases from V and 5 bases from J, with 14 bases in between. Germline V CDR1 and CDR2: MNHNS, SASEGT. The CDR3 contains 14 residues.

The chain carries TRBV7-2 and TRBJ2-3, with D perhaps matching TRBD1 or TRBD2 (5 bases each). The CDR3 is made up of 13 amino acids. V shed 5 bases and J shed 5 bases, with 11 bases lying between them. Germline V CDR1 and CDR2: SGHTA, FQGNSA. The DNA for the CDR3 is TGTGCCAGCAGCGTGGGACGGCTAGATACGCAGTATTTT. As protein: CASSVGRLDTQYF.

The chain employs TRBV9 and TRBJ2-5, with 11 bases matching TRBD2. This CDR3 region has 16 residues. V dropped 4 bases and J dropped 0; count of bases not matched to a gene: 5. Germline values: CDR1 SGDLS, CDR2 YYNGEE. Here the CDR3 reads CASSLGLAGNQETQYF. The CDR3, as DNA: TGTGCCAGCAGCTTAGGACTAGCGGGTAACCAAGAGACCCAGTACTTC.

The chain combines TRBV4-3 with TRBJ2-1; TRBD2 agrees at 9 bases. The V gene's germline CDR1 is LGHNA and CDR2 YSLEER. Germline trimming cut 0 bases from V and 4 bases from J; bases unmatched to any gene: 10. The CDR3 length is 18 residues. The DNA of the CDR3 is TGCGCCAGCAGCCAAGATAGGCGGGAGGGCCGAGGGTACAATGAGCAGTTCTTC. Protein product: CASSQDRREGRGYNEQFF.

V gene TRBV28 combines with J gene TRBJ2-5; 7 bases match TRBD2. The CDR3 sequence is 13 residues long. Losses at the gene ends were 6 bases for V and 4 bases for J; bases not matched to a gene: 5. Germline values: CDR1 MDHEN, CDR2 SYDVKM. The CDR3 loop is CASRAGEGETQYF. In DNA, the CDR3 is TGTGCCAGCAGGGCGGGGGAGGGAGAGACCCAGTACTTC.

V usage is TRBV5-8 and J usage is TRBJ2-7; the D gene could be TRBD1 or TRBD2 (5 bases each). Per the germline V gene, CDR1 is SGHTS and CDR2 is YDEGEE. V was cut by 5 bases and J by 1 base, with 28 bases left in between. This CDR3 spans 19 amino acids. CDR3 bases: TGTGCCAGCAGTACCAATGAGAGGGTATTTTTGGACACTTCCTACGAGCAGTACTTC. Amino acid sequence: CASSTNERVFLDTSYEQYF.

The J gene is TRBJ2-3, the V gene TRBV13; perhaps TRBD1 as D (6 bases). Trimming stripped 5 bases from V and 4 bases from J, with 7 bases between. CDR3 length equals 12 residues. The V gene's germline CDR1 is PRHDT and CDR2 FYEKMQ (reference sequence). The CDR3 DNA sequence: TGTGCCAGCAGCACAGGGTCAGATACGCAGTATTTT. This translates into CASSTGSDTQYF.

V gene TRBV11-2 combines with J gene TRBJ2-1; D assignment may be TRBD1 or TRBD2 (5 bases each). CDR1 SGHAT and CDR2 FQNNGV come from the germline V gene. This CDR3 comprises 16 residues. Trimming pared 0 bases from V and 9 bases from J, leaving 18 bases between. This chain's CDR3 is CASSLDGAGTLSEQFF. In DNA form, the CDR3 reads TGTGCCAGCAGCTTAGATGGGGCAGGGACCTTGAGTGAGCAGTTCTTC. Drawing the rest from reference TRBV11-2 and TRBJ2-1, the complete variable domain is EAGVAQSPRYKIIEKRQSVAFWCNPISGHATLYWYQQILGQGPKLLIQFQNNGVVDDSQLPKDRFSAERLKGVDSTLKIQPAKLEDSAVYLCASSLDGAGTLSEQFFGPGTRLTVL.

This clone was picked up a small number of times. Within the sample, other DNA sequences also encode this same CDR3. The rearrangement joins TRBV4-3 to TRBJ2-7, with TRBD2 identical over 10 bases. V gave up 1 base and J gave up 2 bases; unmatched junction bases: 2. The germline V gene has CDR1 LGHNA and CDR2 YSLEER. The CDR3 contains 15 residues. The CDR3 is CASSQVLAGAYEQYF. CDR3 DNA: TGCGCCAGCAGCCAAGTTCTAGCGGGAGCCTACGAGCAGTACTTC.

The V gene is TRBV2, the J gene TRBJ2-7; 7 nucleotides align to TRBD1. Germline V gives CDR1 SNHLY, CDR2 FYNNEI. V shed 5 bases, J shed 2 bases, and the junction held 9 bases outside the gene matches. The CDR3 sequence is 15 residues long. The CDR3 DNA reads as TGTGCCAGCAGTCCGCCGACAGGGCAGACCTACGAGCAGTACTTC. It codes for CASSPPTGQTYEQYF.

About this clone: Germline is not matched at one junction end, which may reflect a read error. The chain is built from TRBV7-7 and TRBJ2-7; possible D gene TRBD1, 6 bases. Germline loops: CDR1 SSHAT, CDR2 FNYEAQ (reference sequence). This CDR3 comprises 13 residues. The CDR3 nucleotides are TGTGCTAGCAGCTCAGAGACAGGAGGCGAGCAGTACTTC. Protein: CASSSETGGEQYF.

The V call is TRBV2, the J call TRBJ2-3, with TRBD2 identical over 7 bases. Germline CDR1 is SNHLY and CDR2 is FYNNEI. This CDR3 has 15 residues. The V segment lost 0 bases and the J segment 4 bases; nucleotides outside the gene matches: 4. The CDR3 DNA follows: TGTGCCAGCAGTGAAGCGGTAGCGGGTCCAGATACGCAGTATTTT. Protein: CASSEAVAGPDTQYF.

The CDR3 loop reads CASSPRPASNEQYF. For the CDR3, the DNA is TGTGCCAGCAGCCCCCGACCGGCGTCCAACGAGCAGTACTTC. The V gene is TRBV9, the J gene TRBJ2-7, with unresolved D. The CDR3 is made up of 14 amino acids. Trimming took 4 bases from V and 5 from J, leaving 16 bases between them. Germline CDR1 reads SGDLS; CDR2 reads YYNGEE.

The CDR3 DNA reads as TGTGCCAGCAGTGACCTGGGGGCGGGAGACGGCATTCAGTACTTC. It codes for CASSDLGAGDGIQYF. V usage is TRBV6-1 and J usage is TRBJ2-4, with a tentative D call TRBD2 (7 bases). CDR3 size: 15 residues. Germline V lookup: CDR1 MNHNS, CDR2 SASEGT. V was clipped by 3 bases and J by 9 bases, with 18 bases between them.

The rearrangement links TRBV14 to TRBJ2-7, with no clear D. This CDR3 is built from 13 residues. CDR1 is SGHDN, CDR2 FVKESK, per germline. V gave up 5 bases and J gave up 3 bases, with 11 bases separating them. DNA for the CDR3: TGTGCCAGCAGCGAGATGGGTCTCTACGAGCAGTACTTC. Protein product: CASSEMGLYEQYF.

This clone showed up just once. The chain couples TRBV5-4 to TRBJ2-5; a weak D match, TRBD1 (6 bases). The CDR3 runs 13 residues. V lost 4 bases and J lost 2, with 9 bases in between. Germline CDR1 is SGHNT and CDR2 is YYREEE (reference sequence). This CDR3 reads CASSGQGQETQYF. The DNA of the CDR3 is TGTGCCAGCAGCGGGCAGGGGCAAGAGACCCAGTACTTC.

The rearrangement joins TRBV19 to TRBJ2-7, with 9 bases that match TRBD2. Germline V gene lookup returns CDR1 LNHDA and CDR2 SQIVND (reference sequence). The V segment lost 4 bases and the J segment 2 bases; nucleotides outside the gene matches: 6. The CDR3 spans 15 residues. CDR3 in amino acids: CASSTGIAGAYEQYF. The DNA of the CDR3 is TGTGCCAGTAGTACCGGCATAGCGGGAGCCTACGAGCAGTACTTC.

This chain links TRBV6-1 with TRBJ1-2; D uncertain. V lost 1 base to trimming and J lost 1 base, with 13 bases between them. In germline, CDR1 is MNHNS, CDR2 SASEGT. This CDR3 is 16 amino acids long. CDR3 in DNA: TGTGCCAGCAGTGAAGTTACGGACCCGCGTAACTATGGCTACACCTTC. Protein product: CASSEVTDPRNYGYTF.

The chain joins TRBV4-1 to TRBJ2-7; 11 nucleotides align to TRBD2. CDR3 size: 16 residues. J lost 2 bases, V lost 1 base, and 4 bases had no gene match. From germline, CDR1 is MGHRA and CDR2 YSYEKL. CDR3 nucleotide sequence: TGCGCCAGCAGCCAAGCGGAACTAGCGGGGGCCTACGAGCAGTACTTC. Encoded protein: CASSQAELAGAYEQYF.

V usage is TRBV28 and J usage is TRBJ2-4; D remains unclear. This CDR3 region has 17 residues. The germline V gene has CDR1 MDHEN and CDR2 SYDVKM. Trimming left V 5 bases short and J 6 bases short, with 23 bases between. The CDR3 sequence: CASSPPEARSWGNIQYF. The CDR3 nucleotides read TGTGCCAGCAGTCCCCCCGAGGCGAGGTCTTGGGGAAACATTCAGTACTTC.